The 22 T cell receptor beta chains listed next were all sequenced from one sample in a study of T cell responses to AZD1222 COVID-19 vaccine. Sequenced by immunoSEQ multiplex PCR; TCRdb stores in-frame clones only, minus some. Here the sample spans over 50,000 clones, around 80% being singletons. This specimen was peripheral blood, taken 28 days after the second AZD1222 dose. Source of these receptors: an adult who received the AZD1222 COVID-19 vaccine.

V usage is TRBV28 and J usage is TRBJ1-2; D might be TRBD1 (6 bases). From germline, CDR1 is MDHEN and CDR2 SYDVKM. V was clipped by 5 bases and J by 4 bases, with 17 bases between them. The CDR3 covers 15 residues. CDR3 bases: TGTGCCAGCAGTGCGAGTGTAGGGGGGATCTATGGCTACACCTTC. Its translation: CASSASVGGIYGYTF.

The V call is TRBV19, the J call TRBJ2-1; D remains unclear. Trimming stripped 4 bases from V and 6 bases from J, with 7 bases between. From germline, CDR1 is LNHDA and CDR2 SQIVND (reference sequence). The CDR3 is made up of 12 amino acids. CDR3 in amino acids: CASSRTPNEQFF. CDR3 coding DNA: TGTGCCAGTAGTAGGACGCCCAATGAGCAGTTCTTC.

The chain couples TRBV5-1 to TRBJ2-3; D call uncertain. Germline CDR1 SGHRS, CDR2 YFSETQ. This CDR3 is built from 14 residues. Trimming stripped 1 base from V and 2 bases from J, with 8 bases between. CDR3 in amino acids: CASSLLDPTDTQYF. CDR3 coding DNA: TGCGCCAGCAGCTTGTTGGATCCCACAGATACGCAGTATTTT.

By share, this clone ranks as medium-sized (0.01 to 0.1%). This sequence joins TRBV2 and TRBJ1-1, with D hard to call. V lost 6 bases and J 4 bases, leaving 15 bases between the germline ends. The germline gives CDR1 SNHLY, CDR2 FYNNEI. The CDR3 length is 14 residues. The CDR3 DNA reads TGTGCCAGCAGCCTCACAGCGGGAAGCACTGAAGCTTTCTTT. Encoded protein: CASSLTAGSTEAFF.

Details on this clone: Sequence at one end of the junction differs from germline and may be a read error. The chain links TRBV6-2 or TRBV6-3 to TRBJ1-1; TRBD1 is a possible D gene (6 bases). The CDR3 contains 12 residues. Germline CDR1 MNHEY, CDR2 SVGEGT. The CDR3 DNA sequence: TGTGCCAGCAGTGACTCCGGACAGAAAGCTTTCTTT. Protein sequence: CASSDSGQKAFF.

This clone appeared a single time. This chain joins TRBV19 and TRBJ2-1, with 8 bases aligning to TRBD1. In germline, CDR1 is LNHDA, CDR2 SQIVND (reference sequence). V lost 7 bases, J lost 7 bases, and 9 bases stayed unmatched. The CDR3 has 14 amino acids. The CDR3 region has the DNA TGTGCCAGTAAAGTCACAGGGGGAAATAATGAGCAGTTCTTC. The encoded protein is CASKVTGGNNEQFF.

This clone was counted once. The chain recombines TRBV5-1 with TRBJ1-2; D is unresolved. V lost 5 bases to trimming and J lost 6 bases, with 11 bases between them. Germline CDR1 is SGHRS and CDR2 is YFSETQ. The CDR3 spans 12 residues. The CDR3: CASRRENHGYTF. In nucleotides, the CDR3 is TGCGCCAGCAGACGAGAGAACCATGGCTACACCTTC.

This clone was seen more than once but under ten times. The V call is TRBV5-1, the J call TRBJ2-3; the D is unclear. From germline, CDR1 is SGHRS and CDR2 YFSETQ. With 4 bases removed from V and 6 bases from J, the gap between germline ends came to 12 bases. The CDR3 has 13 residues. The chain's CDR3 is CASSDRNLDTQYF. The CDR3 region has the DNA TGCGCCAGCAGCGATCGAAACCTGGATACGCAGTATTTT.

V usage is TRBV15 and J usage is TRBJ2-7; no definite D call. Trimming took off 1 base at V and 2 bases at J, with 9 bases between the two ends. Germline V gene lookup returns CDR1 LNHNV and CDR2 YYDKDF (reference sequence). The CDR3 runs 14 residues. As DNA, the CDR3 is TGTGCCACCAGCAGAGCGGCTACCACCTACGAGCAGTACTTC. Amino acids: CATSRAATTYEQYF.

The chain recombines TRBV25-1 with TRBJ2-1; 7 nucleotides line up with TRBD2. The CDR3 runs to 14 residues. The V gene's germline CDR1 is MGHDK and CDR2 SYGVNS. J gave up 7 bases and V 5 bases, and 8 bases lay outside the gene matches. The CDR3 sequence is CASSPFSGKNEQFF. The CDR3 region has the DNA TGTGCCAGCAGTCCCTTCAGCGGGAAGAATGAGCAGTTCTTC.

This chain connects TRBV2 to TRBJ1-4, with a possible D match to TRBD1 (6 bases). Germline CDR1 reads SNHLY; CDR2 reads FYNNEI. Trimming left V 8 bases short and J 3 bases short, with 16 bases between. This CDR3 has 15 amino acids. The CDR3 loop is CASRVRQVPNEKLFF. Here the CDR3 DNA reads TGTGCCAGCCGAGTTCGACAGGTACCTAATGAAAAACTGTTTTTT.

In DNA form, the CDR3 reads TGCAGTGCGCAGGTGGATGAAAAACTGTTTTTT. Translated: CSAQVDEKLFF. The chain combines TRBV20-1 with TRBJ1-4; D uncertain. The CDR3 spans 11 residues. Germline assignment: CDR1 DFQATT and CDR2 SNEGSKA (reference sequence). The germline V and J ends were trimmed by 6 bases and 6 bases, with 8 bases remaining between them.

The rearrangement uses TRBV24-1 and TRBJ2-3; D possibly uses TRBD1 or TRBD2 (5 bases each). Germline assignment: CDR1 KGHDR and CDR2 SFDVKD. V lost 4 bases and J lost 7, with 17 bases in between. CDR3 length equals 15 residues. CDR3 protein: CATSEAGMWGNTQYF. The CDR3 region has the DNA TGTGCCACCAGTGAAGCCGGGATGTGGGGGAATACGCAGTATTTT.

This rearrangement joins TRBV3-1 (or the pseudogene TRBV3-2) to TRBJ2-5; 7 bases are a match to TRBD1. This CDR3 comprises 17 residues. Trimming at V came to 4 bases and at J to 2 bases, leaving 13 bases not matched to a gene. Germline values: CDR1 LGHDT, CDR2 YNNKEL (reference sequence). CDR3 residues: CASSPRNWGQLQETQYF. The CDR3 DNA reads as TGTGCCAGCAGCCCACGGAATTGGGGACAGCTACAAGAGACCCAGTACTTC.

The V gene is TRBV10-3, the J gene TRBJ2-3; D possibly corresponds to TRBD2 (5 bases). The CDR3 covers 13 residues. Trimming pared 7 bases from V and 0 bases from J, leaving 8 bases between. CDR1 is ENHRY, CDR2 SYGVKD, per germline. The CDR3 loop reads CAITRGSTDTQYF. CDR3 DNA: TGTGCCATCACCCGGGGAAGCACAGATACGCAGTATTTT.

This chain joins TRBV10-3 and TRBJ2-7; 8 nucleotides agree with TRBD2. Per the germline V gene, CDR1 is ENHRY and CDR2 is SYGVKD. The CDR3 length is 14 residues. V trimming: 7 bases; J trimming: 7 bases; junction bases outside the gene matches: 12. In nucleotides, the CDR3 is TGTGCCATCACTCGGGAGGGCCCACGGGGGGAGCAGTACTTC. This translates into CAITREGPRGEQYF.

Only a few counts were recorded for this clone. This chain's CDR3 is CASSQDNLGYEQYF. The CDR3 DNA is TGTGCCAGCAGCCAAGATAACCTTGGCTACGAGCAGTACTTC. The chain employs TRBV3-1 (or the pseudogene TRBV3-2) and TRBJ2-7; no clear D gene. The CDR3 sequence is 14 residues long. Trimming took off 0 bases at V and 3 bases at J, with 9 bases between the two ends. Germline loops: CDR1 LGHDT, CDR2 YNNKEL (reference sequence).

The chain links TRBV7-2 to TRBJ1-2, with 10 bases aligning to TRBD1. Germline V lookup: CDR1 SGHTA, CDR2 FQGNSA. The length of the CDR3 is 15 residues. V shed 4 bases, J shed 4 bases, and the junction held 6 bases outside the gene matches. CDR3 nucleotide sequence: TGTGCCAGCAGCTCTAGGGACAGGGGTGTCTATGGCTACACCTTC. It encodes CASSSRDRGVYGYTF.

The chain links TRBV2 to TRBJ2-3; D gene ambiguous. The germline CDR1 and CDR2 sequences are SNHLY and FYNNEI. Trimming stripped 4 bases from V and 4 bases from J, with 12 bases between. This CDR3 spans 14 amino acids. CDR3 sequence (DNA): TGTGCCAGCAGTGGTTGGGTACTTTCAGATACGCAGTATTTT. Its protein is CASSGWVLSDTQYF.

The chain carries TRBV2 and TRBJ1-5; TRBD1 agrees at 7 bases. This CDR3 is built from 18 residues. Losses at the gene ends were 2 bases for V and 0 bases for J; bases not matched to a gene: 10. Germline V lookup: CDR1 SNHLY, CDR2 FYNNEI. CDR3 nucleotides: TGTGCCAGCAGTGAAATCGTCAGGGGGTTATATAGCAATCAGCCCCAGCATTTT. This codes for CASSEIVRGLYSNQPQHF.

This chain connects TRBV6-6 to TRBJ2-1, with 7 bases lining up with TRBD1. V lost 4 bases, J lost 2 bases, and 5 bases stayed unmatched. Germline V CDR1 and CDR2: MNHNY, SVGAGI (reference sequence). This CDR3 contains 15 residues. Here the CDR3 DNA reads TGTGCCAGCAGTTCCGGGACAGAGACCTACAATGAGCAGTTCTTC. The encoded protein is CASSSGTETYNEQFF.

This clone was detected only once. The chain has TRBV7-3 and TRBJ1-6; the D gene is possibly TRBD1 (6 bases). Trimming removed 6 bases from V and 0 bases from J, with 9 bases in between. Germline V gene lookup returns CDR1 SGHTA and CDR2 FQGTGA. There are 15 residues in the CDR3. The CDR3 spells CASSRRGSYNSPLHF. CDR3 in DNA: TGTGCCAGCAGTCGCAGGGGCTCCTATAATTCACCCCTCCACTTT.